The 30 T cell receptor beta chains reported below all come from one sample, sequenced in a study of beta chain features in type 1 diabetes. The isolated RNA, all of it, was reverse transcribed, so expressed TCRB transcripts were what got sequenced. Repertoires were generated with immunoSEQ multiplex PCR, while TCRdb's copy carries only in-frame clones and drops some. The sample lists under 400,000 clones, 20% occurring once. Sequencing was performed on naive CD4+ T cells from blood. Receptors originate from a woman between 18 and 29 years old in good health.

This clone was seen a handful of times. The gene calls are TRBV10-3 and TRBJ2-3; 10 bases line up with TRBD2. Germline V gives CDR1 ENHRY, CDR2 SYGVKD. Trimming at V came to 6 bases and at J to 2 bases, leaving 5 bases not matched to a gene. This CDR3 comprises 15 residues. The CDR3 here is CAIRRTSGHTDTQYF. The CDR3, as DNA: TGTGCCATCAGGAGGACTAGCGGACACACAGATACGCAGTATTTT.

This sequence joins TRBV5-1 and TRBJ1-1; TRBD1 might be the D (5 bases). The CDR3 covers 14 residues. The germline V gene has CDR1 SGHRS and CDR2 YFSETQ. Trimming shortened V by 1 base and J by 6 bases, and 13 bases separated the two germline ends. This chain's CDR3 is CASSLRGSRAEAFF. CDR3 DNA: TGCGCCAGCAGCTTGCGGGGGTCCAGGGCTGAAGCTTTCTTT.

The chain is built from TRBV30 and TRBJ1-3; no definite D call. This CDR3 has 12 residues. Germline CDR1 GTSNPN, CDR2 SVGIG (reference sequence). V was clipped by 3 bases and J by 8 bases, with 11 bases between them. CDR3 protein: CAWRTLGDTIYF. For the CDR3, the DNA is TGTGCCTGGAGGACACTCGGGGACACCATATATTTT. The full variable domain, its missing parts supplied by reference TRBV30 and TRBJ1-3, is SQTIHQWPATLVQPVGSPLSLECTVEGTSNPNLYWYRQAAGRGLQLLFYSVGIGQISSEVPQNLSASRPQDRQFILSSKKLLLSDSGFYLCAWRTLGDTIYFGEGSWLTVV.

This chain joins TRBV6-1 and TRBJ2-5; D may be TRBD2 (5 bases). V lost 0 bases, J lost 3 bases, and 5 bases lay in between. Germline CDR1 MNHNS, CDR2 SASEGT. The CDR3 is made up of 13 amino acids. The CDR3 DNA reads TGTGCCAGCAGTGAAGCGAGGGAAGAGACCCAGTACTTC. It is translated as CASSEAREETQYF.

The V gene is TRBV5-1, the J gene TRBJ2-2, with a possible D match to TRBD2 (6 bases). Germline loops: CDR1 SGHRS, CDR2 YFSETQ. The V end was cut by 4 bases, the J end by 1 base, with 14 bases between. This CDR3 spans 16 amino acids. This CDR3 is CASSPSPGENTGELFF. CDR3 nucleotide sequence: TGCGCCAGCAGCCCCTCCCCGGGAGAGAACACCGGGGAGCTGTTTTTT.

The V gene is TRBV29-1, the J gene TRBJ2-7, with 7 bases lining up with TRBD2. The germline gives CDR1 SQVTM, CDR2 ANQGSEA. V lost 3 bases, J lost 3 bases, and 2 bases stayed unmatched. This CDR3 spans 12 amino acids. The CDR3 sequence: CSVEGEGYEQYF. The CDR3 DNA is TGCAGCGTTGAGGGGGAGGGCTACGAGCAGTACTTC.

This clone was found a few times. The V and J genes are TRBV7-2 and TRBJ2-1; TRBD2 agrees at 7 bases. J was trimmed by 5 bases and V by 5 bases; bases with no gene match: 9. The CDR3 loop spans 15 amino acids. Germline V gene lookup returns CDR1 SGHTA and CDR2 FQGNSA. CDR3 DNA: TGTGCCAGCAGCCCCTGGAGCGGGGACGACAATGAGCAGTTCTTC. Its translation is CASSPWSGDDNEQFF.

On this clone: The junction and the germline gene differ at one end; a read error may be behind it. The chain uses TRBV20-1 and TRBJ1-1; D remains unclear. CDR3 length equals 11 residues. Germline loops: CDR1 DFQATT, CDR2 SNEGSKA (reference sequence). CDR3: CSARDNKAPIF. The CDR3 DNA reads as TGCAGTGCTAGAGATAATAAAGCCCCCATCTTT.

In its sample, this clone was seen a few times. The chain uses TRBV7-9 and TRBJ1-2, with 9 bases that match TRBD1. Germline V gives CDR1 SEHNR, CDR2 FQNEAQ (reference sequence). CDR3 length: 16 amino acids. The J segment lost 4 bases and the V segment lost 5 bases, leaving 11 bases of the junction unmatched. The CDR3 sequence is CASSLGQGISGYGYTF. CDR3 sequence (DNA): TGTGCCAGCAGCCTAGGACAGGGGATATCTGGCTATGGCTACACCTTC. Variable domain in full (rest from reference TRBV7-9 and TRBJ1-2): DTGVSQNPRHKITKRGQNVTFRCDPISEHNRLYWYRQTLGQGPEFLTYFQNEAQLEKSRLLSDRFSAERPKGSFSTLEIQRTEQGDSAMYLCASSLGQGISGYGYTFGSGTRLTVV.

The rearrangement joins TRBV5-4 to TRBJ2-3; no firm D call. V lost 4 bases to trimming and J lost 4 bases, with 7 bases between them. Germline loops: CDR1 SGHNT, CDR2 YYREEE (reference sequence). This CDR3 contains 12 residues. This CDR3 is CASSRDSDTQYF. CDR3 coding DNA: TGTGCCAGCAGCCGTGACTCAGATACGCAGTATTTT.

The V gene is TRBV5-1, the J gene TRBJ2-1; perhaps TRBD2 as D (5 bases). Trimming stripped 0 bases from V and 9 bases from J, with 13 bases between. Germline V CDR1 and CDR2: SGHRS, YFSETQ. The CDR3 is made up of 14 amino acids. The CDR3 region is CASSLAVSRGEQFF. The CDR3 bases are TGCGCCAGCAGCTTGGCCGTGTCTCGGGGTGAGCAGTTCTTC.

This clone has more than one count but fewer than ten. The V and J genes are TRBV30 and TRBJ1-1; 7 bases agree with TRBD1. CDR1 and CDR2 from the germline V gene are GTSNPN and SVGIG (reference sequence). CDR3 size: 13 residues. V lost 7 bases, J lost 0 bases, and 5 bases stayed unmatched. CDR3 in DNA: TGTGCCTCCTCCGGGACAGTGAACACTGAAGCTTTCTTT. It encodes CASSGTVNTEAFF.

This chain joins TRBV9 and TRBJ2-1; 9 nucleotides agree with TRBD2. The CDR3 length is 14 residues. J gave up 7 bases and V 4 bases, and 6 bases lay outside the gene matches. CDR1 and CDR2 from the germline V gene are SGDLS and YYNGEE. CDR3 sequence reads: CASSLPSGVNEQFF. CDR3 coding DNA: TGTGCCAGCAGCCTCCCTAGCGGGGTAAATGAGCAGTTCTTC.

The chain recombines TRBV7-2 with TRBJ2-7, with 9 bases matching TRBD2. In germline, CDR1 is SGHTA, CDR2 FQGNSA. The CDR3 has 15 residues. Unmatched junction bases numbered 3, after V lost 1 base and J lost 2 bases. CDR3 sequence (DNA): TGTGCCAGCAGCTTAGGGACTAGCGTGACCTACGAGCAGTACTTC. The encoded protein is CASSLGTSVTYEQYF.

CDR3 region: CANGQGASYEQYF. The CDR3 bases are TGTGCCAACGGACAGGGGGCATCCTACGAGCAGTACTTC. The J gene is TRBJ2-7, the V gene TRBV10-3, with 11 nucleotides matching TRBD1. CDR1 and CDR2 (germline): ENHRY, SYGVKD. J gave up 1 base and V 10 bases, and 3 bases lay outside the gene matches. The CDR3 has 13 residues.

The table lists this clone with a few counts. The same CDR3 is also encoded by other DNA sequences in this sample. The V and J genes are TRBV30 and TRBJ1-5, with D possibly being TRBD1 (5 bases). Germline loops: CDR1 GTSNPN, CDR2 SVGIG (reference sequence). V dropped 4 bases and J dropped 4 bases, with 11 bases sitting between them. This CDR3 is 13 amino acids long. The CDR3 loop is CAWTPGGNQPQHF. CDR3 bases: TGTGCCTGGACGCCCGGGGGGAATCAGCCCCAGCATTTT.

This clone was seen a handful of times. The chain carries TRBV9 and TRBJ2-2, with D perhaps TRBD2 (6 bases). CDR1 and CDR2 from the germline V gene are SGDLS and YYNGEE. V was pared by 5 bases and J by 2 bases, with 13 bases between. The length of the CDR3 is 15 residues. CDR3 loop: CASSAGRGNTGELFF. For the CDR3, the DNA is TGTGCCAGCAGTGCGGGGCGCGGTAACACCGGGGAGCTGTTTTTT. The entire variable domain, with the rest obtained from reference TRBV9 and TRBJ2-2, is as follows: DSGVTQTPKHLITATGQRVTLRCSPRSGDLSVYWYQQSLDQGLQFLIQYYNGEERAKGNILERFSAQQFPDLHSELNLSSLELGDSALYFCASSAGRGNTGELFFGEGSRLTVL.

This clone turned up a few times. Other nucleotide sequences in the sample specify the same CDR3. The V and J genes are TRBV29-1 and TRBJ1-1; the D is unclear. V was trimmed by 4 bases and J by 1 base, leaving 7 bases between them. CDR3 length: 12 amino acids. CDR1 and CDR2 (germline): SQVTM, ANQGSEA. The CDR3 spells CSVGTGNTEAFF. CDR3 in DNA: TGCAGCGTTGGAACCGGGAACACTGAAGCTTTCTTT.

This chain connects TRBV28 to TRBJ2-3; the D gene is possibly TRBD2 (6 bases). The V gene's germline CDR1 is MDHEN and CDR2 SYDVKM. V lost 2 bases, J lost 9 bases, and 15 bases lay in between. The CDR3 has 14 residues. CDR3 residues: CASSLEGGIGTQYF. As DNA, the CDR3 is TGTGCCAGCAGTTTAGAGGGCGGGATAGGAACGCAGTATTTT.

The rearrangement uses TRBV29-1 and TRBJ1-1; 8 bases line up with TRBD1. Germline V gene sequence: CDR1 SQVTM, CDR2 ANQGSEA. There are 14 residues in the CDR3. Germline trimming cut 1 base from V and 3 bases from J; bases unmatched to any gene: 4. The CDR3 DNA reads TGCAGCGTTGAAGGAGGACAGGGCTACACTGAAGCTTTCTTT. It encodes CSVEGGQGYTEAFF.

Details on this clone: Other DNA sequences in the sample encode the same CDR3. The chain recombines TRBV5-1 with TRBJ1-1, with TRBD1 as a possible D gene (5 bases). Germline V gene data show CDR1 as SGHRS and CDR2 as YFSETQ. The CDR3 length is 13 residues. V lost 0 bases and J lost 3, with 6 bases in between. CDR3 nucleotides: TGCGCCAGCAGCTTGGGCAGGGACACTGAAGCTTTCTTT. This translates into CASSLGRDTEAFF.

This sequence joins TRBV30 and TRBJ1-1; D perhaps matches TRBD1 (6 bases). The CDR3 spans 13 residues. Trimming cost V 0 bases and J 5 bases, with 10 bases left between them. CDR1 is GTSNPN and CDR2 is SVGIG in the germline V gene (reference sequence). The DNA of the CDR3 is TGTGCCTGGAGTGTAGAGGGGGGGACTGAAGCTTTCTTT. Its translation is CAWSVEGGTEAFF.

This clone was observed a few times. The chain links TRBV7-2 to TRBJ1-1; tentatively, D is TRBD1 (6 bases). CDR1 and CDR2 from the germline V gene are SGHTA and FQGNSA. The CDR3 loop spans 14 amino acids. V gave up 5 bases and J gave up 1 base, with 11 bases separating them. The DNA for the CDR3 is TGTGCCAGCAGCCTGCAGGGGACGAACACTGAAGCTTTCTTT. It encodes CASSLQGTNTEAFF.

In this sample, this clone turned up a few times. The genes are TRBV7-2 and TRBJ2-7; D not resolved. The V and J ends lost 3 bases and 6 bases respectively, with 9 bases between them. Germline V gene data show CDR1 as SGHTA and CDR2 as FQGNSA. The CDR3 spans 12 residues. The chain's CDR3 is CASSFSLREQYF. DNA for the CDR3: TGTGCCAGCAGCTTTTCCTTGCGCGAGCAGTACTTC.

This clone was seen more than once but under ten times. V is TRBV29-1 and J is TRBJ1-4; D possibly corresponds to TRBD1 (5 bases). With 1 base removed from V and 10 bases from J, the gap between germline ends came to 19 bases. Germline V lookup: CDR1 SQVTM, CDR2 ANQGSEA. The CDR3 consists of 15 residues. The CDR3 sequence: CSVEGLQGGIGKLFF. As DNA, the CDR3 is TGCAGCGTTGAAGGTCTCCAGGGTGGTATAGGAAAACTGTTTTTT.

V gene TRBV19 combines with J gene TRBJ1-2; D gene unclear. Germline CDR1 and CDR2: LNHDA and SQIVND (reference sequence). V was shortened by 5 bases and J by 8 bases, with 15 bases between the two germline ends. The CDR3 consists of 13 residues. The CDR3 nucleotides are TGTGCCAGTAGTGTCGGCACTTACGGGGGCTACACCTTC. Translated: CASSVGTYGGYTF.

A note on this clone: Other nucleotide sequences in the sample specify the same CDR3. J is TRBJ2-7 and V is TRBV6-1; TRBD1 is a possible D gene (8 bases). The CDR3 extends over 14 amino acids. Germline-derived CDR1 and CDR2 are MNHNS and SASEGT. V lost 4 bases, J lost 4 bases, and 14 bases lay in between. The CDR3 reads CASSGTGRVYEQYF. CDR3 DNA sequence: TGTGCCAGCAGTGGGACAGGGAGGGTTTACGAGCAGTACTTC.

This clone was observed a few times. The V gene is TRBV7-9, the J gene TRBJ1-5; unclear D gene. The CDR3 sequence is 13 residues long. Germline assignment: CDR1 SEHNR and CDR2 FQNEAQ (reference sequence). Trimming removed 4 bases at V and 5 bases at J, with 9 bases between. CDR3: CASSYEGDQPQHF. CDR3 sequence (DNA): TGTGCCAGCAGCTACGAGGGAGATCAGCCCCAGCATTTT.

The table lists this clone with a few counts. The chain joins TRBV6-5 to TRBJ2-1; 9 positions match TRBD2. Germline V CDR1 and CDR2: MNHEY, SVGAGI. Trimming took 5 bases from V and 5 from J; bases not matched to a gene: 4. The CDR3 is 14 amino acids. CDR3 protein: CASSIRTSDNEQFF. The CDR3 coding sequence is TGTGCCAGCAGTATCCGGACTAGCGACAATGAGCAGTTCTTC.

The chain joins TRBV5-4 to TRBJ2-5; the match to TRBD1 covers 8 bases. This CDR3 region has 14 residues. J lost 4 bases, V lost 4 bases, and 6 bases had no gene match. From germline, CDR1 is SGHNT and CDR2 YYREEE (reference sequence). The CDR3 is CASSPGGTGETQYF. The CDR3 DNA is TGTGCCAGCAGCCCTGGTGGGACAGGAGAGACCCAGTACTTC.